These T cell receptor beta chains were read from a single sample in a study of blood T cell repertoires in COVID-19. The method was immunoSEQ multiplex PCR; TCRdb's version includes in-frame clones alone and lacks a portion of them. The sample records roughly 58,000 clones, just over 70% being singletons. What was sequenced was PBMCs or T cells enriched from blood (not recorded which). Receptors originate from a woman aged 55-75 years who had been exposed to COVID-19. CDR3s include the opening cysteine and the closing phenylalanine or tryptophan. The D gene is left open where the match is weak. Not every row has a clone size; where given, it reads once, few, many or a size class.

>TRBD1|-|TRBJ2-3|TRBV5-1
CASSLGQGAVDTQYF
TGCGCCAGCAGCTTGGGACAGGGGGCAGTTGATACGCAGTATTTT
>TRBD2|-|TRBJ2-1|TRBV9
CASSAPPAGGSYNEQFF
TGTGCCAGCAGCGCCCCTCCAGCGGGAGGATCATACAATGAGCAGTTCTTC
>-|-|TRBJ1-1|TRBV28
CASSTGNTEAFF
TGTGCCAGCAGTACCGGGAACACTGAAGCTTTCTTT
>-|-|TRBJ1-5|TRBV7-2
CASSLQSFSNQPQHF
TGTGCCAGCAGCTTACAGTCATTTAGCAATCAGCCCCAGCATTTT
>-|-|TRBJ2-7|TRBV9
CASSVQGSYEQYF
TGTGCCAGCAGCGTACAGGGCTCCTACGAGCAGTACTTC
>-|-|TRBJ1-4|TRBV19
CASTGRSEKLFF
TGTGCCAGTACGGGTAGGAGTGAAAAACTGTTTTTT
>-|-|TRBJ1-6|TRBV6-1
CASSEITGRNSPLHF
TGTGCCAGCAGTGAAATAACCGGGAGGAATTCACCCCTCCACTTT
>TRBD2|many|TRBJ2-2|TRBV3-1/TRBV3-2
CASSPRKAGRNTGELFF
TGTGCCAGCAGTCCCAGGAAAGCGGGGCGAAACACCGGGGAGCTGTTTTTT
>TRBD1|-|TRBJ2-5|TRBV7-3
CASSRTGLETQYF
TGTGCCAGCAGCCGGACAGGGTTAGAGACCCAGTACTTC
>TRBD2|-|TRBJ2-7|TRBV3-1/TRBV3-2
CASSPEAGGSEQYF
TGTGCCAGCAGCCCAGAGGCGGGGGGTTCCGAGCAGTACTTC
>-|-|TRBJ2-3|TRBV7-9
CASSLGAGSSDTQYF
TGTGCCAGCAGCTTAGGGGCGGGGAGTTCAGATACGCAGTATTTT
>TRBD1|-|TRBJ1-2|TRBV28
CASRTHSGTGIYTF
TGTGCCAGCAGGACTCATTCCGGGACAGGGATTTACACCTTC
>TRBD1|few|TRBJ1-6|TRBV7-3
CASSLDRAGSPLHF
TGTGCCAGCAGCTTAGACAGGGCTGGCTCACCCCTCCACTTT
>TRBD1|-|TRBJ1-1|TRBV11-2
CASSLGLRDREAFF
TGTGCCAGCAGCTTAGGTTTAAGGGACAGGGAAGCTTTCTTT
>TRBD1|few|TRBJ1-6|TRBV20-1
CSASPSEGASFNSPLHF
TGCAGTGCTAGTCCCTCGGAGGGGGCGAGTTTTAATTCACCCCTCCACTTT
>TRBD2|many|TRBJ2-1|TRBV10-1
CASSELSGSLYNEQFF
TGCGCCAGCAGTGAGCTTAGCGGGAGTCTCTACAATGAGCAGTTCTTC
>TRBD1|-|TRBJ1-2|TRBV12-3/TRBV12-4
CASTKTGAYGYTF
TGTGCCAGCACCAAGACAGGGGCCTATGGCTACACCTTC
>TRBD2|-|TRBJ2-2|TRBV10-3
CAIKSSGRGNTGELFF
TGTGCCATCAAGTCTAGCGGGAGGGGGAACACCGGGGAGCTGTTTTTT